This record concerns one T cell receptor beta chain sequence. Its antigen remains unidentified. Trimming took 6 bases from V and 10 from J, leaving 10 bases between them. This CDR3 spans 11 amino acids. Germline V lookup: CDR1 MNHNY, CDR2 SVGAGI (reference sequence). The entry originates in a study of OX40 agonist ivuxolimab in advanced cancers. The repertoire was sequenced with immunoSEQ multiplex PCR; TCRdb's copy has only in-frame clones and lacks some. The top ten hold 6.9% of the sample, which has some 76,000 clones, over 70% seen once. Findings and limits, study-wide: Low normalized T-cell clonal expansion was additionally recorded for some nonresponders. Circulating CD4+ and CD8+ T cells showed clonal expansion by week 6 at 0.1 to 3.0 mg/kg.

This sequence originates from an adult with an advanced solid tumor such as melanoma, head and neck, liver or kidney cancer. The genes are TRBV6-6 and TRBJ1-5; no definite D call. This specimen consisted of CD4+ or CD8+ T cells sorted from blood, obtained in a trial of the OX40 agonist ivuxolimab. The CDR3: CASSDKSPQHF. CDR3 bases: TGTGCCAGCAGCGACAAGAGTCCCCAGCATTTT.